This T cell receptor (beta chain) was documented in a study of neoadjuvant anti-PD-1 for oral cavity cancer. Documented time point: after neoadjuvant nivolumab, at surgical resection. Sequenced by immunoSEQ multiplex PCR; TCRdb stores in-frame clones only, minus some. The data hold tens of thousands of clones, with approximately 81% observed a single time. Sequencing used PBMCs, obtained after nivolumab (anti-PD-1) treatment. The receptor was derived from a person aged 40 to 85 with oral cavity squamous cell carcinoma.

The CDR3 loop is CASSRDSSYEQYF. The DNA of the CDR3 is TGTGCCAGCAGTCGGGACAGCTCCTACGAGCAGTACTTC. The genes are TRBV2 and TRBJ2-7, with 7 nucleotides matching TRBD1. CDR1 and CDR2 from the germline V gene are SNHLY and FYNNEI. The trim removed 5 bases at V and 0 bases at J, leaving 1 base unmatched. CDR3 length: 13 residues.